This TCR beta chain comes out of a study of T cells in Graves' hyperthyroidism and ophthalmopathy. Trimming stripped 1 base from V and 4 bases from J, with 11 bases between. Germline assignment: CDR1 MNHNS and CDR2 SASEGT. The CDR3 length is 15 residues. This clonotype was picked up many times. Researchers amplified the TCR beta CDR3 regions from RNA transcripts. Researchers ran a first-round RT-PCR on the TCR CDR3 using the HTBI primer set. MiXCR was run by TCRdb on the multiplex PCR reads, yielding one entry per CDR3 protein. The profile shows about 660,000 distinct CDR3 sequences, less than 45% of them singletons.

The sequence was collected from an adult man with Graves' disease, either hyperthyroidism or ophthalmopathy (not recorded which). The sample comprised peripheral blood or thyroid tissue (not recorded which). The rearrangement links TRBV6-1 to TRBJ1-5; no definite D call. CDR3 nucleotide sequence: TGTGCCAGCAGTGAAGGGCCGGGGAGGAATCAGCCCCAGCATTTT. Translating gives CASSEGPGRNQPQHF.